These 24 T cell receptor beta chains were all obtained from the same sample, sequenced in a study of CD8+CD57+ T cells in acquired aplastic anemia. Template material for TCR beta VDJ and CDR3 profiling consisted of genomic DNA. One entry per CDR3 protein, called by TCRdb with MiXCR from the reads. The table records around 250,000 distinct CDR3 sequences, approximately 80% of them present only once. Patients who underwent sequencing had shown CD8+CD57+ cell expansion by flow cytometry. The sequencing input was sorted CD4+, CD8+, or CD8+CD57+ T cells (not recorded which) from PBMCs. These receptors all come from a human donor with aplastic anemia.

The rearrangement uses TRBV15 and TRBJ2-4, with D possibly being TRBD2 (6 bases). The germline CDR1 and CDR2 sequences are LNHNV and YYDKDF (reference sequence). The CDR3 runs to 15 residues. Trimming took off 8 bases at V and 2 bases at J, with 16 bases between the two ends. The DNA for the CDR3 is TGTGCCACCCAGGAGGCGGGGCGTTCCAAAAACATTCAGTACTTC. Protein: CATQEAGRSKNIQYF.

Only one count was recorded for this clonotype. The chain is built from TRBV5-4 and TRBJ1-5, with D unclear. Trimming stripped 2 bases from V and 4 bases from J, with 13 bases between. Germline V gives CDR1 SGHNT, CDR2 YYREEE (reference sequence). The CDR3 consists of 15 residues. Here the CDR3 reads CASSLTISRNQPQHF. In nucleotides, the CDR3 is TGTGCCAGCAGCTTAACTATCTCGAGAAATCAGCCCCAGCATTTT. The full variable domain, in which reference TRBV5-4 and TRBJ1-5 provide the parts outside the CDR3, is ETGVTQSPTHLIKTRGQQVTLRCSSQSGHNTVSWYQQALGQGPQFIFQYYREEENGRGNFPPRFSGLQFPNYSSELNVNALELDDSALYLCASSLTISRNQPQHFGDGTRLSIL.

The chain uses TRBV12-5 and TRBJ2-5; 9 nucleotides align to TRBD2. Per germline, CDR1 LGHNT and CDR2 FRNRAP. The CDR3 is 15 amino acids. V shed 7 bases and J 4 bases; nucleotides not matched to a gene: 10. CDR3 loop: CASASSGTWGETQYF. The CDR3 bases are TGTGCTAGTGCCTCTAGCGGGACTTGGGGAGAGACCCAGTACTTC.

A remark on this clonotype: This may come from a read error, since a much larger clone is one base off. J is TRBJ2-3 and V is TRBV2; possibly TRBD2 for D (6 bases). The germline CDR1 and CDR2 sequences are SNHLY and FYNNEI. With 8 bases removed from V and 6 bases from J, the gap between germline ends came to 15 bases. CDR3 size: 13 residues. CDR3 protein: CASWDGGPDTQYF. DNA for the CDR3: TGTGCCAGCTGGGACGGGGGTCCCGATACGCAGTATTTT.

This clonotype was counted only a few times. This rearrangement joins TRBV9 to TRBJ1-2, with 9 bases fitting TRBD1. J was trimmed by 8 bases and V by 3 bases; bases with no gene match: 8. There are 14 residues in the CDR3. From germline, CDR1 is SGDLS and CDR2 YYNGEE. The CDR3 region has the DNA TGTGCCAGCAGCGGGGATGGGGACAGGGACGGCTACACCTTC. The encoded protein is CASSGDGDRDGYTF. The whole variable domain, filled in from reference TRBV9 and TRBJ1-2, reads DSGVTQTPKHLITATGQRVTLRCSPRSGDLSVYWYQQSLDQGLQFLIQYYNGEERAKGNILERFSAQQFPDLHSELNLSSLELGDSALYFCASSGDGDRDGYTFGSGTRLTVV.

The rearrangement links TRBV5-6 to TRBJ2-4, with TRBD2 as a possible D gene (6 bases). The CDR3 length is 12 residues. Per the germline V gene, CDR1 is SGHDT and CDR2 is YYEEEE. Trimming left V 7 bases short and J 8 bases short, with 13 bases between. In DNA, the CDR3 is TGTGCCAGCGGAGTGGGGGAGGACATTCAGTACTTC. Its translation is CASGVGEDIQYF.

The genes are TRBV2 and TRBJ2-1; perhaps TRBD2 as D (5 bases). The better agreement between TRBJ2-7 and the DNA end casts doubt on the J call. Germline values: CDR1 SNHLY, CDR2 FYNNEI. CDR3 size: 15 residues. This chain's CDR3 is CASSIEGGAYYEQYF. CDR3 coding DNA: TGTGCCAGCAGTATAGAGGGCGGAGCCTACTACGAGCAGTACTTC.

This CDR3 reads CASSEEGGGDNQQYF. Written as DNA, the CDR3 is TGTGCCAGCAGTGAAGAGGGCGGGGGAGACAACCAGCAGTACTTC. This sequence joins TRBV7-8 and TRBJ2-7; 7 nucleotides match TRBD2. V lost 6 bases and J lost 8; bases outside the gene matches: 16. This CDR3 spans 15 amino acids. From germline, CDR1 is SGHVS and CDR2 FQNEAQ.

This chain joins TRBV20-1 and TRBJ1-5; no firm D call. Looked up from germline, CDR1 is DFQATT and CDR2 is SNEGSKA (reference sequence). The CDR3 has 13 residues. The ends were cut back, 1 base at V and 11 bases at J, with 15 bases in the middle. The CDR3 sequence is CSARGGNSYAQHF. The CDR3 region has the DNA TGCAGTGCTAGAGGGGGAAATTCCTACGCCCAGCATTTT.

V is TRBV7-9 and J is TRBJ1-1, with a possible D match to TRBD1 (6 bases). The CDR3 spans 15 residues. The V and J ends lost 2 bases and 1 base respectively, with 11 bases between them. Germline loops: CDR1 SEHNR, CDR2 FQNEAQ (reference sequence). CDR3 sequence: CASSLKTTGNTEAFF. The CDR3 DNA follows: TGTGCCAGCAGCTTAAAGACGACAGGGAACACTGAAGCTTTCTTT.

Of note for this clonotype: The junction departs from germline at one end; a sequencing error may be responsible. The genes are TRBV7-7 and TRBJ2-3; D is possibly TRBD1 (6 bases). The germline gives CDR1 SSHAT, CDR2 FNYEAQ (reference sequence). CDR3 size: 14 residues. CDR3 coding DNA: TGTGCCAGCAGCTCCAGCTGCAGGGGTCACGAGCAGTACTTT. Translated: CASSSSCRGHEQYF.

This sequence joins TRBV7-2 and TRBJ2-7, with TRBD1 matching over 9 bases. Germline-derived CDR1 and CDR2 are SGHTA and FQGNSA. There are 14 residues in the CDR3. V lost 5 bases to trimming and J lost 4 bases; unmatched junction nucleotides: 6. The CDR3 protein is CASSLQQGAYEQYV. The CDR3 DNA is TGTGCCAGCAGCCTGCAACAGGGGGCGTACGAGCAGTACGTC.

The chain combines TRBV7-8 with TRBJ2-2; D is ambiguous. Trimming pared 3 bases from V and 10 bases from J, leaving 21 bases between. This CDR3 comprises 16 residues. CDR1 is SGHVS, CDR2 FQNEAQ, per germline. CDR3 DNA sequence: TGTGCCAGCAGCTTGGAATGCGGCCGGAATACGCAGGAGCTGTTTTTT. It codes for CASSLECGRNTQELFF.

This clonotype was detected only a few times. As the CDR3 is not closed by the conserved phenylalanine or tryptophan, this likely results from a read error. The DNA is left out, because the CDR3 cannot be placed on it with certainty; the CDR3 is given as TCRdb lists it. This chain joins TRBV7-9 and TRBJ2-3; the table assigns TRBD1, which was not confirmed against the DNA. The CDR3 is 13 amino acids in total, end residues counted. Per germline, CDR1 SEHNR and CDR2 FQNEAQ (reference sequence). The CDR3 loop reads CASSFDPAGTAHS.

DNA of the CDR3: TGTGCCAGCAGGGACGGGGGCACAGACGCGCAGGATTTTCAGTTCTTC. Translating gives CASRDGGTDAQDFQFF. V and J are TRBV2 and TRBJ2-1, with D perhaps TRBD1 or TRBD2 (6 bases each). V lost 6 bases and J 13 bases, leaving 28 bases between the germline ends. Germline V gives CDR1 SNHLY, CDR2 FYNNEI. The CDR3 runs 16 residues.

The table lists this clonotype with a few counts. The rearrangement joins TRBV7-9 to TRBJ2-3; no clear D gene. V shed 5 bases and J shed 3 bases, with 9 bases lying between them. This CDR3 is 13 amino acids long. Germline CDR1 SEHNR, CDR2 FQNEAQ (reference sequence). The DNA of the CDR3 is TGTGCCAGCAGCGATGGGAATACAGATACGCAGTATTTT. Translation: CASSDGNTDTQYF. Variable domain in full (rest from reference TRBV7-9 and TRBJ2-3): DTGVSQNPRHKITKRGQNVTFRCDPISEHNRLYWYRQTLGQGPEFLTYFQNEAQLEKSRLLSDRFSAERPKGSFSTLEIQRTEQGDSAMYLCASSDGNTDTQYFGPGTRLTVL.

The CDR3 protein is CASNLTRQTQYF. CDR3 nucleotides: TGTGCCAGCAACCTCACTAGGCAGACCCAGTACTTC. The chain combines TRBV5-4 with TRBJ2-5; D is perhaps TRBD2 (5 bases). The germline gives CDR1 SGHNT, CDR2 YYREEE (reference sequence). There are 12 residues in the CDR3. Trimming left V 6 bases short and J 6 bases short, with 12 bases between.

On this clonotype: One end of the junction does not line up with germline, which may come from a read error. The chain employs TRBV7-8 and TRBJ2-1, with D perhaps TRBD1 (7 bases). Germline lookup yields CDR1 SGHVS and CDR2 FQNEAQ. The CDR3 covers 16 residues. As DNA, the CDR3 is TGTGCCAGCAGCCAGGGGGGCGAAAACGATCAGGATGAGGAGTTCTTC. Translating it yields CASSQGGENDQDEEFF.

This rearrangement joins TRBV15 to TRBJ2-1; D unclear. Germline V CDR1 and CDR2: LNHNV, YYDKDF (reference sequence). The CDR3 is 15 amino acids. Trimming left V 4 bases short and J 5 bases short, with 15 bases between. The CDR3 coding sequence is TGTGCCACCAGCAATAAGTTTCTTCGGCACAATGAGCAGTTCTTC. Residues: CATSNKFLRHNEQFF.

This chain joins TRBV7-9 and TRBJ1-1; a possible D gene is TRBD1 (5 bases). This CDR3 has 15 residues. Germline CDR1 SEHNR, CDR2 FQNEAQ (reference sequence). V shed 1 base and J shed 14 bases, with 23 bases lying between them. CDR3 DNA sequence: TGTGCCAGCAGCTTAGTTCTGACGGGGGGACGTGAGCACTTCTTT. Protein sequence: CASSLVLTGGREHFF.

This chain joins TRBV11-3 and TRBJ2-5, with a tentative D call TRBD1 (6 bases). The CDR3 has 12 amino acids. The germline gives CDR1 SGHNT, CDR2 YENEEA. Trimming removed 5 bases at V and 10 bases at J, with 14 bases between. The CDR3 is CASSGDLTGQYF. The CDR3 coding sequence is TGTGCCAGCAGCGGAGATCTGACAGGCCAGTACTTC.

This clonotype was observed at least ten times. V is TRBV12-5 and J is TRBJ2-3; TRBD2 aligns across 9 bases. Germline values: CDR1 LGHNT, CDR2 FRNRAP. The CDR3 contains 15 residues. V trimming: 6 bases; J trimming: 1 base; junction bases outside the gene matches: 5. CDR3 nucleotides: TGTGCTAGTGGCAGTAGCGGGAGCGGCACAGATACGCAGTATTTT. Translating it yields CASGSSGSGTDTQYF.

This clonotype was picked up one time. The gene calls are TRBV7-3 and TRBJ2-1, with 10 bases lining up with TRBD2. CDR1 and CDR2 from the germline V gene are SGHTA and FQGTGA. This CDR3 has 16 residues. J gave up 11 bases and V 2 bases, and 12 bases lay outside the gene matches. The CDR3 here is CASSLRVAGGRGKQFF. The CDR3 nucleotides read TGTGCCAGCAGCTTACGAGTAGCGGGGGGCAGAGGGAAGCAGTTCTTC. Filled out from reference TRBV7-3 and TRBJ2-1, the complete variable domain reads GAGVSQTPSNKVTEKGKYVELRCDPISGHTALYWYRQSLGQGPEFLIYFQGTGAADDSGLPNDRFFAVRPEGSVSTLKIQRTERGDSAVYLCASSLRVAGGRGKQFFGPGTRLTVL.

The rearrangement links TRBV7-8 to TRBJ2-3, with D maybe TRBD1 (5 bases). The DNA end lines up better with TRBJ1-5; the J call may be wrong. The CDR3 runs to 13 residues. Looked up from germline, CDR1 is SGHVS and CDR2 is FQNEAQ. DNA for the CDR3: TGTGCCAGCAGGTTCGGGGGAGGAGCCACGCAGCATTTT. Translation gives CASRFGGGATQHF.